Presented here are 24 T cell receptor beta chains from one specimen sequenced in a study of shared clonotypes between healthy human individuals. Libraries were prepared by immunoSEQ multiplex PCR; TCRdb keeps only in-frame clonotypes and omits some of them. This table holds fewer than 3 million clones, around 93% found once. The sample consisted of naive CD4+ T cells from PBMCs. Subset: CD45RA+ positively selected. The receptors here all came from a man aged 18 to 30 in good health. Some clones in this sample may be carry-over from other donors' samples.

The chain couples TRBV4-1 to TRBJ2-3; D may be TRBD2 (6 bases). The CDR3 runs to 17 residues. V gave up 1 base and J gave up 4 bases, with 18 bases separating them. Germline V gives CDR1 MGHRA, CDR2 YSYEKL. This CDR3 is CASSQGLAVVGADTQYF. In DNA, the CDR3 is TGCGCCAGCAGCCAAGGTTTAGCGGTCGTGGGGGCAGATACGCAGTATTTT.

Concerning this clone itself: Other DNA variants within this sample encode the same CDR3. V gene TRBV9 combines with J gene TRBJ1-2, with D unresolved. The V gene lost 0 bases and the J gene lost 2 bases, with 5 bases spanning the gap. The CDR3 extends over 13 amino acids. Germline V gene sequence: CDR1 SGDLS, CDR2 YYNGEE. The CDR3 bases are TGTGCCAGCAGCGTAGAGGGAAACTATGGCTACACCTTC. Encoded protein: CASSVEGNYGYTF.

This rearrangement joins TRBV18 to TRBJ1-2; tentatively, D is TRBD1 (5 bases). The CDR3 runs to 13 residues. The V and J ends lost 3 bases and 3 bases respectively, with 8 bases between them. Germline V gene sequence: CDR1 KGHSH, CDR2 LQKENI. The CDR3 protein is CASSPEQDYGYTF. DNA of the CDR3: TGTGCCAGCTCACCGGAACAGGACTATGGCTACACCTTC.

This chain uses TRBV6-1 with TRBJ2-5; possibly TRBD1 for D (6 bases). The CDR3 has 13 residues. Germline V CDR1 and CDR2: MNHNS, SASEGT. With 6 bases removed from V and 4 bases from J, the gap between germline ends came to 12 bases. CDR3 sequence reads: CASRGAPGETQYF. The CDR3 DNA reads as TGTGCCAGCAGGGGGGCCCCGGGAGAGACCCAGTACTTC.

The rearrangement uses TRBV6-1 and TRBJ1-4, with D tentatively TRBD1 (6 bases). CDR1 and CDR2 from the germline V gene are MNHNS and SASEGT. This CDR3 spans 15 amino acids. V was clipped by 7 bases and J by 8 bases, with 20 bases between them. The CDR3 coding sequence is TGTGCCAGCACCCTCCTCGGGGGGGGGCGGGAAAAACTGTTTTTT. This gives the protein CASTLLGGGREKLFF.

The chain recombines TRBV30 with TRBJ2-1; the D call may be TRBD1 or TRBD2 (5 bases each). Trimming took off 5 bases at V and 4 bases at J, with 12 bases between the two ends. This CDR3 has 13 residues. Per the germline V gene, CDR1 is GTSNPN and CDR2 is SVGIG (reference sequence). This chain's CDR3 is CAWRDGPYNEQFF. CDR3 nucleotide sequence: TGTGCCTGGCGGGACGGCCCTTACAATGAGCAGTTCTTC.

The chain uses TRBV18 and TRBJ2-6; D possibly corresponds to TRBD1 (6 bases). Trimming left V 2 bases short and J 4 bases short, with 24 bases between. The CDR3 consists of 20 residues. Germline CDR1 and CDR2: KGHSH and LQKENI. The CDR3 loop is CASSPGLTGPPFGGANVLTF. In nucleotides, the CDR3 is TGTGCCAGCTCACCAGGGCTAACAGGGCCCCCTTTTGGAGGGGCCAACGTCCTGACTTTC.

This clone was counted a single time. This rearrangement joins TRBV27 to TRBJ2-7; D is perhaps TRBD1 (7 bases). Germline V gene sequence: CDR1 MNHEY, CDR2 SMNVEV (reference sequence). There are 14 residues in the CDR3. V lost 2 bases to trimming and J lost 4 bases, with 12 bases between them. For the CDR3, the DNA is TGTGCCAGCAGTTTACGCGCAGGGGGGTACGAGCAGTACTTC. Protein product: CASSLRAGGYEQYF.

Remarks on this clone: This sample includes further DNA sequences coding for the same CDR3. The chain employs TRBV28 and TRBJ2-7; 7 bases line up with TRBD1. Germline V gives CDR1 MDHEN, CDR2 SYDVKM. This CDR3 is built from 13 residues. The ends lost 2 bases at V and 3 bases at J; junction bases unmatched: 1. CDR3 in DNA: TGTGCCAGCAGTTTAAGACAGGGCTACGAGCAGTACTTC. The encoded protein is CASSLRQGYEQYF.

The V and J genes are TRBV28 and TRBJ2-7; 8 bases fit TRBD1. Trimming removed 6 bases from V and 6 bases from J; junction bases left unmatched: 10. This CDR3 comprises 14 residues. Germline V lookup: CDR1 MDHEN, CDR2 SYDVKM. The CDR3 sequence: CASSRGQGPTEQYF. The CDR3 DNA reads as TGTGCCAGCAGCAGAGGACAGGGTCCAACCGAGCAGTACTTC.

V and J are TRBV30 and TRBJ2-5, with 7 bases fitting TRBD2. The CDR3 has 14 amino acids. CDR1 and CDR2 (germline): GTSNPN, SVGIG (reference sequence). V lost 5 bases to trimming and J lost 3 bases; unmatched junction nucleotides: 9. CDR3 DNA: TGTGCCTGGGCCCGGTGGGGGGGAAAAGAGACCCAGTACTTC. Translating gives CAWARWGGKETQYF. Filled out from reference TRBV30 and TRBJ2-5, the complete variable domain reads SQTIHQWPATLVQPVGSPLSLECTVEGTSNPNLYWYRQAAGRGLQLLFYSVGIGQISSEVPQNLSASRPQDRQFILSSKKLLLSDSGFYLCAWARWGGKETQYFGPGTRLLVL.

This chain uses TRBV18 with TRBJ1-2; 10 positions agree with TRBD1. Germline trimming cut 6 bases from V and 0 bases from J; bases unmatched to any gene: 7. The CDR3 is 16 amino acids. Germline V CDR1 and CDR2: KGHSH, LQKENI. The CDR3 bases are TGTGCCAGCTCGACAGGGGGCCCCCCTACTAACTATGGCTACACCTTC. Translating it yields CASSTGGPPTNYGYTF.

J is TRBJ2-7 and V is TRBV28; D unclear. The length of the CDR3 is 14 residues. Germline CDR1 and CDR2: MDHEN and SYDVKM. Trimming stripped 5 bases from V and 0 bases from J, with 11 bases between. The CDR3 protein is CASSTTGLSYEQYF. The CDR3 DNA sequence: TGTGCCAGCAGTACGACCGGCCTCTCCTACGAGCAGTACTTC. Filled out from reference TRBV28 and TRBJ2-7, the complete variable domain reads DVKVTQSSRYLVKRTGEKVFLECVQDMDHENMFWYRQDPGLGLRLIYFSYDVKMKEKGDIPEGYSVSREKKERFSLILESASTNQTSMYLCASSTTGLSYEQYFGPGTRLTVT.

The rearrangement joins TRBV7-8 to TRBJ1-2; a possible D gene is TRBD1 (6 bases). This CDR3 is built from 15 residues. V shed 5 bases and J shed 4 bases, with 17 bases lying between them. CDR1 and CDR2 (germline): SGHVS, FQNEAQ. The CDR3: CASSPTGPAPYGYTF. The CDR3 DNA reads TGTGCCAGCAGCCCCACAGGGCCGGCCCCCTATGGCTACACCTTC. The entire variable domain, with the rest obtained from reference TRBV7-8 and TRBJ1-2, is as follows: GAGVSQSPRYKVAKRGQDVALRCDPISGHVSLFWYQQALGQGPEFLTYFQNEAQLDKSGLPSDRFFAERPEGSVSTLKIQRTQQEDSAVYLCASSPTGPAPYGYTFGSGTRLTVV.

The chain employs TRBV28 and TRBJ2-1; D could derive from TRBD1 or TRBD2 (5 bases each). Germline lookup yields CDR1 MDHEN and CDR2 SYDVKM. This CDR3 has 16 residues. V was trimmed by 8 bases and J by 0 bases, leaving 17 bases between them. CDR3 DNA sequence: TGTGCCAGCCGGGGCAGGGTGGGAATCTCCTACAATGAGCAGTTCTTC. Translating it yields CASRGRVGISYNEQFF.

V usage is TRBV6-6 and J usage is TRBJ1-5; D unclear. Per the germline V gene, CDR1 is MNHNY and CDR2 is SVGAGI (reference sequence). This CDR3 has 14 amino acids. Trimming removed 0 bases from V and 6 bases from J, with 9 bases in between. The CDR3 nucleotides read TGTGCCAGCAGTTACTCGGAAAGAGGTCAGCCCCAGCATTTT. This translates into CASSYSERGQPQHF.

The CDR3 reads CASSEAGLATRTQYF. In DNA form, the CDR3 reads TGTGCCAGCAGTGAAGCGGGACTAGCGACGAGGACGCAGTATTTT. The chain is built from TRBV25-1 and TRBJ2-3; 10 nucleotides line up with TRBD2. The CDR3 covers 15 residues. The V segment lost 2 bases and the J segment 9 bases; nucleotides outside the gene matches: 8. Germline loops: CDR1 MGHDK, CDR2 SYGVNS.

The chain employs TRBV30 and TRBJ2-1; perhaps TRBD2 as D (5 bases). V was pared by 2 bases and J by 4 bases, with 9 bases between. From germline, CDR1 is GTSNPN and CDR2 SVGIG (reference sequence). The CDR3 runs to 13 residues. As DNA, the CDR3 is TGTGCCTGGAGTAGGGAGCTTTACAATGAGCAGTTCTTC. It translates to CAWSRELYNEQFF.

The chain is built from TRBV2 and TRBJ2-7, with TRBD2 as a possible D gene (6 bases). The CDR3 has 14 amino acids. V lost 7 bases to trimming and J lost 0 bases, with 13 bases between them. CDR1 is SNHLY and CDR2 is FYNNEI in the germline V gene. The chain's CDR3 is CASKASESSYEQYF. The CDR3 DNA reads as TGTGCCAGCAAAGCTAGCGAAAGCTCCTACGAGCAGTACTTC.

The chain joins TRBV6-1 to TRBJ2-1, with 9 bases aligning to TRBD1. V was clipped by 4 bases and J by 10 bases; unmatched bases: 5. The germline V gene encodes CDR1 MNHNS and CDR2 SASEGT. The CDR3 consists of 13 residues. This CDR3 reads CASSGTGEREQFF. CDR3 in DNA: TGTGCCAGCAGTGGGACAGGGGAGCGAGAGCAGTTCTTC.

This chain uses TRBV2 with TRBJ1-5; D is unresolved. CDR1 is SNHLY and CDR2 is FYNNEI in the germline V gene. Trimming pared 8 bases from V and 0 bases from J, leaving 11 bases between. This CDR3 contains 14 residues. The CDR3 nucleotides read TGTGCCAGCTCGGAGAACACTAGCAATCAGCCCCAGCATTTT. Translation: CASSENTSNQPQHF. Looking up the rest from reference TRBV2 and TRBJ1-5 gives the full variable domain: EPEVTQTPSHQVTQMGQEVILRCVPISNHLYFYWYRQILGQKVEFLVSFYNNEISEKSEIFDDQFSVERPDGSNFTLKIRSTKLEDSAMYFCASSENTSNQPQHFGDGTRLSIL.

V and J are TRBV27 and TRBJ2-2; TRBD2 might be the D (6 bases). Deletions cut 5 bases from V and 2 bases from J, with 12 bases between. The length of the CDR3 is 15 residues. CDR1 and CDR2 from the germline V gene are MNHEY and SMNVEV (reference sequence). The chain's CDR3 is CASSIVAVNTGELFF. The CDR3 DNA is TGTGCCAGCAGTATCGTAGCGGTTAACACCGGGGAGCTGTTTTTT.

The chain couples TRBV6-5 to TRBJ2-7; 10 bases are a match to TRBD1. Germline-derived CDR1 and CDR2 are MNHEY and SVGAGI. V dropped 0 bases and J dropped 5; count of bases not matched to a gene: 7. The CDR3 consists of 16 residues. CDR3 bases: TGTGCCAGCAGTTACTCGTTCGGGACAGGGGACCACGAGCAGTACTTC. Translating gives CASSYSFGTGDHEQYF.

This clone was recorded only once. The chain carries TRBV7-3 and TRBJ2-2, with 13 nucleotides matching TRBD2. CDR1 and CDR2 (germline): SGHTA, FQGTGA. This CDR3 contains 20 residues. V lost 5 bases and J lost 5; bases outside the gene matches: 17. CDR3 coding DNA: TGTGCCAGCAGCCTGAAACCGGACGGGGAGACTAGCGGGAGGACCGGGGAGCTGTTTTTT. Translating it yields CASSLKPDGETSGRTGELFF.